These T cell receptor beta chains were read from a single sample in a study of OX40 agonist ivuxolimab in advanced cancers. Assay used: immunoSEQ multiplex PCR; TCRdb lists only in-frame clones, some missing. The table lists around 100,000 clones, around 90% of them singletons. The source material was CD4+ or CD8+ T cells sorted from blood, sampled in a trial of the OX40 agonist ivuxolimab. The receptors were gathered from an adult with an advanced solid tumor such as melanoma, head and neck, liver or kidney cancer. CDR3s include the opening cysteine and the closing phenylalanine or tryptophan. Each record gives: D gene, J gene, V gene, clone size, CDR3 protein, CDR3 DNA. The D gene is left open where the match is weak. Where a row states a size, it is once, few, many or the class of an expanded clone; other rows omit it.

>.|TRBJ2-5|TRBV30|.
CAWSTFETQYF
TGTGCCTGGAGTACCTTCGAGACCCAGTACTTC
>.|TRBJ2-3|TRBV4-3|.
CASSQREFTDTQYF
TGCGCCAGCAGCCAACGGGAGTTCACAGATACGCAGTATTTT
>.|TRBJ2-1|TRBV12-5|.
CASGTLNVQNEQFF
TGTGCTAGTGGTACCCTGAATGTCCAAAATGAGCAGTTCTTC
>.|TRBJ1-3|TRBV28|.
CASSLLTEGNTIYF
TGTGCCAGCAGTTTATTGACGGAAGGAAACACCATATATTTT
>.|TRBJ2-7|TRBV10-2|.
CASSEQGIHEQYF
TGCGCCAGCAGTGAACAGGGTATCCACGAGCAGTACTTC
>.|TRBJ2-5|TRBV9|.
CASSRRGVSQETQYF
TGTGCCAGCAGCCGCAGGGGTGTTTCCCAAGAGACCCAGTACTTC
>TRBD1|TRBJ1-4|TRBV25-1|.
CASSSRQGAGEKLFF
TGTGCCAGCAGTTCCCGACAGGGGGCCGGGGAAAAACTGTTTTTT
>.|TRBJ2-7|TRBV7-8|.
CASSRVGPYEQYF
TGTGCCAGCAGCCGTGTGGGGCCCTACGAGCAGTACTTC
>.|TRBJ1-4|TRBV7-2|.
CASSSILEKLFF
TGTGCCAGCAGCTCCATCCTTGAAAAACTGTTTTTT
>.|TRBJ1-1|TRBV25-1|once
CASSEYSEAFF
TGTGCCAGCAGTGAATATTCTGAAGCTTTCTTT
>TRBD1|TRBJ2-7|TRBV7-7|once
CASRPTQGATSPTNEQYF
TGTGCTAGCAGGCCGACACAGGGGGCGACTTCACCCACCAACGAGCAGTACTTC
>.|TRBJ2-5|TRBV18|.
CASSPIEETQYF
TGTGCCAGCTCACCGATTGAGGAGACCCAGTACTTC
>.|TRBJ1-1|TRBV11-3|.
CASSLRVPNTEAFF
TGTGCCAGCAGCTTAAGGGTACCGAACACTGAAGCTTTCTTT
>.|TRBJ1-5|TRBV4-1|.
CASSQVVRGSNQPQHF
TGCGCCAGCAGCCAAGTGGTCCGGGGGAGCAATCAGCCCCAGCATTTT
>.|TRBJ2-2|TRBV7-2|.
CASSSTSYRELFF
TGTGCCAGCAGCTCCACTAGCTACCGGGAGCTGTTTTTT
>.|TRBJ1-1|TRBV28|.
CASSLIAGMNTEAFF
TGTGCCAGCAGTTTAATTGCGGGAATGAACACTGAAGCTTTCTTT
>TRBD2|TRBJ2-3|TRBV7-2|.
CASSLGLAGWDTQYF
TGTGCCAGCAGCCTCGGACTAGCGGGATGGGATACGCAGTATTTT
>.|TRBJ2-2|TRBV7-2|.
CASGVAGVNTGELFF
TGTGCCAGCGGTGTCGCGGGTGTGAACACCGGGGAGCTGTTTTTT
>.|TRBJ2-7|TRBV6-5|.
CASSSPWYEQYF
TGTGCCAGCAGTTCCCCTTGGTACGAGCAGTACTTC
>TRBD2|TRBJ2-1|TRBV9|.
CASSETSGTYNEQFF
TGTGCCAGCAGCGAGACTAGCGGAACCTACAATGAGCAGTTCTTC
>TRBD1|TRBJ2-3|TRBV18|.
CASSRTGGATDTQYF
TGTGCCAGCTCACGGACAGGGGGCGCGACAGATACGCAGTATTTT
>TRBD1|TRBJ1-1|TRBV6-6|.
CASSQGAVNTEAFF
TGTGCCAGCAGTCAGGGGGCGGTGAACACTGAAGCTTTCTTT
>TRBD1|TRBJ2-7|TRBV5-1|.
CASSNRGEQYF
TGCGCCAGCAGCAACAGGGGCGAGCAGTACTTC
>TRBD2|TRBJ2-7|TRBV5-6|.
CASSLGPLAGVYEQYF
TGTGCCAGCAGCTTGGGCCCTCTAGCGGGAGTCTACGAGCAGTACTTC
>.|TRBJ2-5|TRBV7-3|once
CASSLGPGETQYF
TGTGCCAGCAGCTTAGGTCCGGGAGAGACCCAGTACTTC
>.|TRBJ2-7|TRBV6-5|.
CASSTPGVYEQYF
TGTGCCAGCAGTACCCCAGGGGTCTACGAGCAGTACTTC
>TRBD1|TRBJ2-4|TRBV14|.
CASSPGQLKNIQYF
TGTGCCAGCAGCCCGGGACAGCTAAAAAACATTCAGTACTTC
>.|TRBJ2-5|TRBV7-2|.
CASSLVSGETQYF
TGTGCCAGCAGCTTAGTGTCGGGAGAGACCCAGTACTTC
>TRBD2|TRBJ2-7|TRBV7-2|.
CASSTPSSGYEQYF
TGTGCCAGCAGCACTCCGAGTAGCGGGTACGAGCAGTACTTC
>TRBD1|TRBJ1-5|TRBV10-3|once
CAIATGEGQPQHF
TGTGCCATCGCAACAGGGGAAGGGCAGCCCCAGCATTTT
>.|TRBJ1-3|TRBV7-9|.
CASSQYSGNTIYF
TGTGCCAGCAGCCAATACTCTGGAAACACCATATATTTT
>TRBD2|TRBJ2-3|TRBV5-1|.
CASSFGLAGGIPDTQYF
TGCGCCAGCAGCTTTGGACTAGCGGGAGGGATACCAGATACGCAGTATTTT
>.|TRBJ1-5|TRBV28|.
CASNANQPQHF
TGTGCCAGCAATGCCAATCAGCCCCAGCATTTT
>TRBD1|TRBJ1-3|TRBV2|.
CASSADRGYTIYF
TGTGCCAGCAGTGCCGACAGGGGGTACACCATATATTTT
>.|TRBJ2-2|TRBV7-9|.
CASSRDSLTGELFF
TGTGCCAGCAGCCGGGACTCGCTCACCGGGGAGCTGTTTTTT
>TRBD2|TRBJ2-1|TRBV5-1|.
CASSVTSGSLLNEQFF
TGCGCCAGCAGTGTGACTAGCGGGAGTCTTCTCAATGAGCAGTTCTTC
>.|TRBJ2-1|TRBV19|.
CASSPDSYNEQFF
TGTGCCAGTAGCCCTGACTCTTACAATGAGCAGTTCTTC
>.|TRBJ2-7|TRBV28|.
CASLTHSIREQYF
TGTGCCAGCCTAACTCACTCTATACGCGAGCAGTACTTC
>.|TRBJ2-2|TRBV7-7|once
CASSLTTSGGNTGELFF
TGTGCTAGCAGCTTAACTACCTCCGGGGGAAACACCGGGGAGCTGTTTTTT
>TRBD1|TRBJ1-2|TRBV9|.
CASSVGTGDGYTF
TGTGCCAGCAGCGTAGGGACAGGTGATGGCTACACCTTC
>.|TRBJ2-7|TRBV21-1|.
CASSKASGRVHEQYF
TGTGCCAGCAGCAAAGCGTCCGGGAGAGTCCACGAGCAGTACTTC
>.|TRBJ1-3|TRBV5-1|.
CASSLGGPGNTIYF
TGCGCCAGCAGCTTGGGGGGGCCTGGAAACACCATATATTTT
>TRBD1|TRBJ2-2|TRBV27|.
CASRDQEGQTTGELFF
TGTGCCAGCAGGGATCAAGAGGGACAGACCACCGGGGAGCTGTTTTTT
>.|TRBJ2-1|TRBV2|.
CASSPGYNEQFF
TGTGCCAGCAGTCCAGGATACAATGAGCAGTTCTTC
>TRBD2|TRBJ2-7|TRBV7-8|.
CASSLFGSGTYEQYF
TGTGCCAGCAGCTTATTCGGGAGCGGGACCTACGAGCAGTACTTC
>.|TRBJ2-5|TRBV11-3|.
CASSLKLSWAPAGQETQYF
TGTGCCAGCAGCTTAAAATTATCTTGGGCCCCGGCTGGCCAAGAGACCCAGTACTTC
>TRBD2|TRBJ2-3|TRBV7-3|.
CASSLTGREGTDTQYF
TGTGCCAGCAGCTTAACGGGGCGGGAGGGAACAGATACGCAGTATTTT
>.|TRBJ2-3|TRBV6-1|.
CASSAASADTQYF
TGTGCCAGCAGTGCAGCCAGCGCAGATACGCAGTATTTT
>.|TRBJ2-7|TRBV19|once
CASMSADFYEQYF
TGTGCCAGTATGTCGGCAGACTTCTACGAGCAGTACTTC
>.|TRBJ1-1|TRBV2|.
CASSEDTDTEAFF
TGTGCCAGCAGTGAAGACACGGACACTGAAGCTTTCTTT
>.|TRBJ1-2|TRBV18|.
CASSPTTSNYGYTF
TGTGCCAGCTCACCAACGACCTCTAACTATGGCTACACCTTC
>.|TRBJ1-2|TRBV18|.
CASSPGKTADGYTF
TGTGCCAGCTCACCAGGGAAGACAGCAGATGGCTACACCTTC
>.|TRBJ2-7|TRBV27|.
CASQPPGRGYEQYF
TGTGCCAGTCAGCCGCCGGGCCGGGGCTACGAGCAGTACTTC